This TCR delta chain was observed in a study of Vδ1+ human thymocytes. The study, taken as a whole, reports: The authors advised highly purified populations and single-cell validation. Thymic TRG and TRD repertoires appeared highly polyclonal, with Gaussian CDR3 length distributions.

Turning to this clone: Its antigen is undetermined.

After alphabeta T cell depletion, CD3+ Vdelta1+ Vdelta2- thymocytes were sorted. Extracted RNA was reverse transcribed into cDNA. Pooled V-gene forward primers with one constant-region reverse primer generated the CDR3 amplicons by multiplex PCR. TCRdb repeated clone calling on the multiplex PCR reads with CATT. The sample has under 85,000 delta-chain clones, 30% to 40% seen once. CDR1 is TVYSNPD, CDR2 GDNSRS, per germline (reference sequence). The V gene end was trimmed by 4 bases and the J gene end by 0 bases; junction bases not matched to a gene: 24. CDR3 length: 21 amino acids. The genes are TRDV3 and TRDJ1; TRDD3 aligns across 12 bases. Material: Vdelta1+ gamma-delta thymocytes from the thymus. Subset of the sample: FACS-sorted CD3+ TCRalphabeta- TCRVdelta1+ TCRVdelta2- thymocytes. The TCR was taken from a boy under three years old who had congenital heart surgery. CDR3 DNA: TGTGCCTCAACCACTGGGGGATACTCGTGGATGGCCCCAAATTACACCGATAAACTCATCTTT. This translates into CASTTGGYSWMAPNYTDKLIF.